This entry lists 6 T cell receptor beta chains sequenced from one sample in a study of blood T cell repertoires in COVID-19. TCRdb's copy holds only in-frame clones and misses some; the assay was immunoSEQ multiplex PCR. Of 390,000 or so clones in the sample, roughly 80% are singletons; the top ten hold 5.1%. The specimen sequenced was PBMCs or T cells enriched from blood (not recorded which). Source of these receptors: a woman aged 45-59 years who had recovered from COVID-19.

This chain joins TRBV19 and TRBJ1-1; the D gene is possibly TRBD1 (6 bases). Germline CDR1 reads LNHDA; CDR2 reads SQIVND (reference sequence). This CDR3 spans 15 amino acids. Trimming shortened V by 5 bases and J by 4 bases, and 17 bases separated the two germline ends. CDR3 region: CASSPLGTGPTEAFF. DNA of the CDR3: TGTGCCAGTAGTCCCCTCGGAACAGGGCCCACTGAAGCTTTCTTT.

This chain joins TRBV6-5 and TRBJ2-6; no firm D call. The germline V and J ends were trimmed by 7 bases and 0 bases, with 4 bases remaining between them. Germline CDR1 reads MNHEY; CDR2 reads SVGAGI. This CDR3 comprises 13 residues. CDR3 DNA sequence: TGTGCCAGCACCCGCTCTGGGGCCAACGTCCTGACTTTC. It yields the protein CASTRSGANVLTF.

This chain joins TRBV9 and TRBJ1-2; TRBD1 matches 10 bases. This CDR3 has 13 amino acids. Per germline, CDR1 SGDLS and CDR2 YYNGEE. V dropped 4 bases and J dropped 8; count of bases not matched to a gene: 5. The CDR3 spells CASSQTGGKGYTF. The CDR3 DNA follows: TGTGCCAGCAGCCAGACAGGGGGCAAAGGCTACACCTTC.

J is TRBJ2-5 and V is TRBV5-4, with 14 bases lining up with TRBD2. V lost 4 bases and J lost 4; bases outside the gene matches: 6. Germline CDR1 is SGHNT and CDR2 is YYREEE (reference sequence). The CDR3 contains 16 residues. The CDR3 region has the DNA TGTGCCAGCAGCGGGGGACTAGCGGGAGCAGGAGAGACCCAGTACTTC. Its protein is CASSGGLAGAGETQYF.

The V gene is TRBV18, the J gene TRBJ1-2, with D possibly being TRBD1 (5 bases). The germline V gene encodes CDR1 KGHSH and CDR2 LQKENI. Trimming took 0 bases from V and 5 from J, leaving 10 bases between them. The CDR3 has 14 amino acids. CDR3 DNA sequence: TGTGCCAGCTCACCACCCAGGGTTGTATATGGCTACACCTTC. This encodes CASSPPRVVYGYTF. Full variable domain (remainder filled in from reference TRBV18 and TRBJ1-2): NAGVMQNPRHLVRRRGQEARLRCSPMKGHSHVYWYRQLPEEGLKFMVYLQKENIIDESGMPKERFSAEFPKEGPSILRIQQVVRGDSAAYFCASSPPRVVYGYTFGSGTRLTVV.

The chain has TRBV6-5 and TRBJ1-2, with 8 bases that match TRBD1. Per the germline V gene, CDR1 is MNHEY and CDR2 is SVGAGI. V trimming: 6 bases; J trimming: 4 bases; junction bases outside the gene matches: 10. The CDR3 covers 15 residues. The CDR3 protein is CASSLGQGLGYGYTF. The DNA for the CDR3 is TGTGCCAGCAGCCTAGGACAGGGTCTTGGCTATGGCTACACCTTC.